This TCR beta chain was profiled in a study of monozygotic twins with inflammatory bowel disease. Germline lookup yields CDR1 SGHRS and CDR2 YFSETQ. The CDR3 is made up of 18 amino acids. The template-switching step introduced UMIs that carried a 6-nucleotide sample barcode. No DNA is given; TCRdb re-called the 5' RACE reads and lists each CDR3 protein once. This sample contains approximately 100,000 distinct CDR3 sequences. Blood (just over 2.4 ml) was collected from every donor individually. The sequenced material came from blood. V usage is TRBV5-1 and J usage is TRBJ1-3. The TCR was taken from a human donor with ulcerative colitis or Crohn's disease, or a healthy co-twin of an affected twin (not recorded which). This CDR3 reads CASSLEGGALDSGNTIYF.